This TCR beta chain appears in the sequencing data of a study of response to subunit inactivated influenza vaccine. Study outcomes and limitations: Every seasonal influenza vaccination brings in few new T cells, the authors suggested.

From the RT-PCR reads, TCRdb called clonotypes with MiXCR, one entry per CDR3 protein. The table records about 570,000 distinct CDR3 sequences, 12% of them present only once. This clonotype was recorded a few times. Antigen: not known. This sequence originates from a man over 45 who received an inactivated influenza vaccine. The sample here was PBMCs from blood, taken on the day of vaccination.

The CDR3 sequence: CASSLGTGASEQYF. The CDR3 coding sequence is TGCGCCAGCAGCTTGGGGACAGGAGCTTCTGAGCAGTACTTC. V and J are TRBV5-1 and TRBJ2-7, with TRBD1 identical over 7 bases. The V gene's germline CDR1 is SGHRS and CDR2 YFSETQ. V was pared by 0 bases and J by 7 bases, with 7 bases of the junction left unmatched. This CDR3 contains 14 residues.